This T cell receptor beta chain is drawn from a study of T-cell memory formation after mild COVID-19. Findings of the study overall: Balance between CD4 and CD8 was seen in clones contracting day 15 to 85, and a CD4+ lean was seen in later expanders.

Sample barcodes and UMIs were carried by the TCR alpha and TCR beta cDNA libraries that 5'RACE generated with constant-segment primers. TCRdb independently ran MiXCR on the 5' RACE reads; one entry per CDR3 protein. Here the sample spans about 610,000 distinct CDR3 sequences, 17% being singletons. This CDR3 comprises 15 residues. The V and J ends lost 1 base and 2 bases respectively, with 11 bases between them. Germline V CDR1 and CDR2: LNHDA, SQIVND (reference sequence). As concerns this clonotype: No antigen is known for it.

This clonotype was sampled from an adult woman who had mild COVID-19 (a few samples of this study predate the infection). Cell type and time point are not known. Sequencing input: PBMCs or a T cell subset sorted from them (not recorded which). The chain has TRBV19 and TRBJ2-5; the D gene is possibly TRBD1 (5 bases). CDR3 sequence (DNA): TGTGCCAGTAGTATAGGCCAGGGCCCGCAAGAGACCCAGTACTTC. This codes for CASSIGQGPQETQYF.